A single count supports the clone carrying this T cell receptor (beta chain). This specimen comes from a study of blood T cell repertoires in COVID-19. The overall study: PBMCs, B-cell-depleted T cells, or T cells were the source of the cDNA or gDNA that made up the material.

The repertoire was sequenced with immunoSEQ multiplex PCR; TCRdb's copy has only in-frame clones and lacks some. The profile covers roughly 150,000 clones, with approximately 73% appearing a single time and 3.7% taken by the ten largest. V was pared by 9 bases and J by 0 bases, with 18 bases between. Germline CDR1 and CDR2: LNHDA and SQIVND (reference sequence). There are 17 residues in the CDR3. The sequenced sample consisted of peripheral blood. V and J are TRBV19 and TRBJ2-6; a weak D match, TRBD1 (6 bases). The source of this sequence is a woman of 80 years or more with acute or convalescent COVID-19. CDR3 sequence reads: CASQSSGQPSGANVLTF. CDR3 nucleotide sequence: TGTGCCAGCCAGAGCTCCGGACAGCCCTCTGGGGCCAACGTCCTGACTTTC. Together with reference TRBV19 and TRBJ2-6, the CDR3 gives the full variable domain: DGGITQSPKYLFRKEGQNVTLSCEQNLNHDAMYWYRQDPGQGLRLIYYSQIVNDFQKGDIAEGYSVSREKKESFPLTVTSAQKNPTAFYLCASQSSGQPSGANVLTFGAGSRLTVL.